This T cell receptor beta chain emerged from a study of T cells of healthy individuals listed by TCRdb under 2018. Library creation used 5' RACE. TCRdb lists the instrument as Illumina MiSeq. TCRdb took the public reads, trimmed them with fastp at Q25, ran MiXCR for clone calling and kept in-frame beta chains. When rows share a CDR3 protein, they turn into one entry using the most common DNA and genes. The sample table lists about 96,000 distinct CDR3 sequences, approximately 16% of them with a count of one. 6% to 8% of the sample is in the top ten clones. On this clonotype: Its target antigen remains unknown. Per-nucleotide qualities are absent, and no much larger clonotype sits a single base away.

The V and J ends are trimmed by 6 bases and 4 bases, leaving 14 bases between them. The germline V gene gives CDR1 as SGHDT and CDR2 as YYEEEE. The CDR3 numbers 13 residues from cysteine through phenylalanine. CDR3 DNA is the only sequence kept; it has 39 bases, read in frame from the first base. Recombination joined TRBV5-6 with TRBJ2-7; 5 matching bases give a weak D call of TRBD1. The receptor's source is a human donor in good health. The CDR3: CASNGAGRYEQYF. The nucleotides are TGTGCCAGCAATGGGGCAGGACGTTACGAGCAGTACTTC.